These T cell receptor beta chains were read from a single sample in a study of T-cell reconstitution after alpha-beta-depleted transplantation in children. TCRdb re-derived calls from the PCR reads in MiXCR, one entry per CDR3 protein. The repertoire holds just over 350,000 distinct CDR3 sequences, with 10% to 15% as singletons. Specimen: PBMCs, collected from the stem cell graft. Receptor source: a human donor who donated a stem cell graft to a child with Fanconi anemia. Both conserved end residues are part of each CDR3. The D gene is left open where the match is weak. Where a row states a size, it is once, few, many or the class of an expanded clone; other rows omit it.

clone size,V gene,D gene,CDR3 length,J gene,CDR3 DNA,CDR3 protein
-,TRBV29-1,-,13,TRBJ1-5,TGCAGCGTGGCTGACGGGGGCAATCAGCCCCAGCATTTT,CSVADGGNQPQHF
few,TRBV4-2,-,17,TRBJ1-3,TGTGCCAGCAGCCAAGTTGGGTCGTGGAAAAAAGGAAACACCATATATTTT,CASSQVGSWKKGNTIYF
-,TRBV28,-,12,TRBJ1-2,TGTGCCACCCGTCCTACTATGGCTATTTATTCCTTC,CATRPTMAIYSF
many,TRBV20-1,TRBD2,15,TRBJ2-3,TGCAGTGCTAGAGACGCGGGGGGGTACACAGATACGCAGTATTTT,CSARDAGGYTDTQYF
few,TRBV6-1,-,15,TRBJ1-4,TGTGCCAGCAGTACACAGGGAGGGGTTAATGAAAAACTGTTTTTT,CASSTQGGVNEKLFF
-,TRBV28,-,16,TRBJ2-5,TGTGCCAGCAGCCCTAGGACAGGGAGGGGGCAAGAGACCCAGTACTTC,CASSPRTGRGQETQYF
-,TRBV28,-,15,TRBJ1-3,TGTGCCAGCAGTAGAAGACGGAACTCTGGAAACACCATATATTTT,CASSRRRNSGNTIYF
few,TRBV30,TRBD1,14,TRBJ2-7,TGTGCCTGGAGTGCGGACAGGGGGCCCTTCGAGCAGTACTTC,CAWSADRGPFEQYF
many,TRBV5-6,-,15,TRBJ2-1,TGTGCCAGCAGTGGGGAACGGGTACCCTACAATGAGCAGTTCTTC,CASSGERVPYNEQFF
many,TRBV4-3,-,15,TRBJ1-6,TGCGCCAGCAGCCAAGTTGTGGGCGTAGGATCACCCCTCCACTTT,CASSQVVGVGSPLHF
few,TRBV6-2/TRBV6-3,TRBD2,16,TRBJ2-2,TGTGCCAGCAGTAGCCCGGGACTAGCACGGACCGGGGAGCTGTTTTTT,CASSSPGLARTGELFF
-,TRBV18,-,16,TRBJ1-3,TGTGCCAGCTCACCAGGAGGCGGAGTCTCTGGAAACACCATATATTTT,CASSPGGGVSGNTIYF
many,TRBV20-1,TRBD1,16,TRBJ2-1,TGCAGTGCTAGAGATCAGGGACAGGGGGCGCGGGGTGAGCAGTTCTTC,CSARDQGQGARGEQFF
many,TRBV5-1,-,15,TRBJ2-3,TGCGCCAGCAGCTTTTCACAGGGCGGCACAGATACGCAGTATTTT,CASSFSQGGTDTQYF
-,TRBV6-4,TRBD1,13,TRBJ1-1,TGTGCCAGCAGTAGAGGACAGGGGCGAGAAGCTTTCTTT,CASSRGQGREAFF
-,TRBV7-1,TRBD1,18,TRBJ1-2,TGTGCCAGCAGCTCATCTATTGGACAGGGCACGATAAACTATGGCTACACCTTC,CASSSSIGQGTINYGYTF
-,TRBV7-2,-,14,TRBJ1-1,TGTGCCAGCAGCTTAAGCCGACTGAACACTGAAGCTTTCTTT,CASSLSRLNTEAFF
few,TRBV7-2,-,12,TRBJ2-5,TGTGCCAGCAGTCCCCGAGGCGGGACCCAGTACTTC,CASSPRGGTQYF
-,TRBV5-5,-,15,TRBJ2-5,TGTGCCAGCAGCTTCGGGTCAGGGGACGGGGAGACCCAGTACTTC,CASSFGSGDGETQYF
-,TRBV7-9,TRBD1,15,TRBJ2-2,TGTGCCAGCAGCTTTTGGGACAGACCCACCGGGGAGCTGTTTTTT,CASSFWDRPTGELFF
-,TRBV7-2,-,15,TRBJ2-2,TGTGCCAGCAGCGGCGGGTCCTCCTCTCCCCGGGAGCTGTTTTTT,CASSGGSSSPRELFF
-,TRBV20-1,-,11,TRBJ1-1,TGCAGTGCGGCTGGGGGGGGTGAAGCTTTCTTT,CSAAGGGEAFF
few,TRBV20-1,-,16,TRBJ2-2,TGCAGTGCTAGAGATCGGGCAAGGGGGTTCTCCGGGGAGCTGTTTTTT,CSARDRARGFSGELFF
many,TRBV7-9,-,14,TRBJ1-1,TGTGCCAGCAGCTTAGTTAGCCAGAACACTGAAGCTTTCTTT,CASSLVSQNTEAFF
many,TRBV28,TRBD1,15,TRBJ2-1,TGTGCCAGCACCGACCGACCGGGACAGGGGAATGAGCAGTTCTTC,CASTDRPGQGNEQFF
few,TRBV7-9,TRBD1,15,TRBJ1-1,TGTGCCAGCAGCTCCGGGACAGGGGTGCACACTGAAGCTTTCTTT,CASSSGTGVHTEAFF
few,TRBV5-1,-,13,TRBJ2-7,TGCGCCAGCCGCGAGGGGGGAACCTCCGAGCAGTACTTC,CASREGGTSEQYF
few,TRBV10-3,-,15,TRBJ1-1,TGTGCCATCAAGGGAGGGCACGGGGAGGACACTGAAGCTTTCTTT,CAIKGGHGEDTEAFF
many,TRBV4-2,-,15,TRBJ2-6,TGTGCCAGCAGCCAAGCGATTCAGGGCCTCAACGTCCTGACTTTC,CASSQAIQGLNVLTF
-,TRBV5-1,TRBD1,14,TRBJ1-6,TGCGCCAGCAGTATTCAGGGGGGGAGTTCACCCCTCCACTTT,CASSIQGGSSPLHF
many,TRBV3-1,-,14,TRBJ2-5,TGTGCCAGCAGCCAAACCGGGGGAATGGAGACCCAGTACTTC,CASSQTGGMETQYF
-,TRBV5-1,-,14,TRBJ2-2,TGCGCCAGCAGCCAGACTGGAAGCGCCGGGGAGCTGTTTTTT,CASSQTGSAGELFF
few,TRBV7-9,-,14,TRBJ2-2,TGTGCCAGCAGTTCAGGAGCACTAACCGGGGAGCTGTTTTTT,CASSSGALTGELFF
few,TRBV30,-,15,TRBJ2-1,TGTGCCTGGACTAGGGGGAAGAGCTCCTACAATGAGCAGTTCTTC,CAWTRGKSSYNEQFF
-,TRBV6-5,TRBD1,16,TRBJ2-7,TGTGCCAGCAGTTACGGGGGGACAGGGTCCTCCTACGAGCAGTACTTC,CASSYGGTGSSYEQYF
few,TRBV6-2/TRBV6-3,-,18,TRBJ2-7,TGTGCCAGCAGTTACAGCCTCTCTCTCCGGAGTCAGAACTACGAGCAGTACTTC,CASSYSLSLRSQNYEQYF
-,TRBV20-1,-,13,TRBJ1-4,TGCAGTGCTAGAGAAAGGGTGAATGAAAAACTGTTTTTT,CSARERVNEKLFF
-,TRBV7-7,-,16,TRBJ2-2,TGTGCCAGCAGCCCTGCCCCCGGTTCGAACACCGGGGAGCTGTTTTTT,CASSPAPGSNTGELFF
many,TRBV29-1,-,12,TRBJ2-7,TGCAGCGTTGGTGTGGTTAGCTACGAGCAGTACTTC,CSVGVVSYEQYF
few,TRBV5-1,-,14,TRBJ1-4,TGCGCCAGCACCCCCCAGGGTCTCGAGGAAAAACTGTTTTTT,CASTPQGLEEKLFF
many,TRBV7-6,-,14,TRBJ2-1,TGTGCCAGCAGCTTAGGGTCTGGGGGGAATGAGCAGTTCTTC,CASSLGSGGNEQFF
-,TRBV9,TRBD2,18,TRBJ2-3,TGTGCCAGCAGCCCCACCGGGACTAGCGGGGGTTCTGAAGATACGCAGTATTTT,CASSPTGTSGGSEDTQYF
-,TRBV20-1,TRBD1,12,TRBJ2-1,TGCAGTGCTCCCGGACAGGGGGATGAGCAGTTCTTC,CSAPGQGDEQFF